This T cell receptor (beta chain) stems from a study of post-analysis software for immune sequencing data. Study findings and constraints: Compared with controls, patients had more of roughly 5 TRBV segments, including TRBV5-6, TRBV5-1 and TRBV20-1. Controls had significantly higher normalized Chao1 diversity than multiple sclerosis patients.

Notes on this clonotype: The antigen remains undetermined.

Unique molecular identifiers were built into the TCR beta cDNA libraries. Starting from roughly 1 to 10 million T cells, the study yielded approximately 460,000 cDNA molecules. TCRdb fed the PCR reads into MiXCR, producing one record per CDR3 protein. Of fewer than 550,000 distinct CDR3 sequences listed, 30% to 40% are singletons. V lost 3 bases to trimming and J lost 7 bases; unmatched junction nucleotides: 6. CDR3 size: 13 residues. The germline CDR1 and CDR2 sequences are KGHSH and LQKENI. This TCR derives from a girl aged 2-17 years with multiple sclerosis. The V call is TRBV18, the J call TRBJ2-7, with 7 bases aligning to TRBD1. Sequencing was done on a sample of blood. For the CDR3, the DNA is TGTGCCAGCTCACCCCTGGGACAGTGGGAGCAGTACTTC. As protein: CASSPLGQWEQYF.